This TCR beta chain was documented in a study of cytomegalovirus exposure and HLA in healthy donors. About the research overall: An earlier analysis identified 120 million or so unique TCR beta sequences in 150 million to 200 million T cells. A data release that came early held approximately 85 million unique TCRs from HLA-typed donors. Overall study results and limits: Analysis performed later found under 20,000 TCR beta sequences associated with HLA alleles at 0.05 false discovery rate.

The CDR3 loop spans 13 amino acids. The germline gives CDR1 SQVTM, CDR2 ANQGSEA. Both 60 Vbeta primers and 13 Jbeta primers went into the PCR. Sequenced by immunoSEQ multiplex PCR; TCRdb stores in-frame clones only, minus some. The table records roughly 200,000 clones, roughly 83% of them present only once. As regards this clone: Antigen: not known.

The J gene is TRBJ2-1, the V gene TRBV29-1, with 8 bases lining up with TRBD2. This receptor was identified in a boy aged 2 to 9 in good health and CMV-seronegative. Input material: PBMCs. DNA of the CDR3: TGCAGTGCAACGGTTAGCGGGGTCGATGAGCAGTTCTTC. Translated, it gives CSATVSGVDEQFF.